These 2 T cell receptor beta chains were sequenced from one sample in a study of CD8+ T cells in alopecia areata. cDNA prepared by RNA extraction and subsequent reverse transcription served as the template for sequencing. Assay: immunoSEQ multiplex PCR; the TCRdb copy retains only in-frame clones and omits some. The table has about 200,000 clones, 56% seen once. The sample taken for sequencing was CD8+ T cells sorted from blood. The receptors derive from a human donor in good health.

This clone has just a few counts. V is TRBV11-2 and J is TRBJ1-1, with 8 nucleotides matching TRBD1. V lost 5 bases to trimming and J lost 8 bases; unmatched junction nucleotides: 4. The CDR3 length is 12 residues. Germline CDR1 is SGHAT and CDR2 is FQNNGV. The CDR3 loop is CASSRGQGEAFF. CDR3 in DNA: TGTGCCAGCAGCCGCGGACAGGGCGAAGCTTTCTTT.

This clone was detected only a few times. This chain joins TRBV19 and TRBJ2-1; 8 bases are shared with TRBD2. V lost 5 bases, J lost 4 bases, and 10 bases stayed unmatched. Per the germline V gene, CDR1 is LNHDA and CDR2 is SQIVND (reference sequence). The CDR3 spans 16 residues. CDR3 sequence: CASSPPGGAAYNEQFF. The CDR3 DNA sequence: TGTGCCAGTAGTCCACCCGGGGGGGCGGCTTACAATGAGCAGTTCTTC. The full variable domain, with the rest looked up from reference TRBV19 and TRBJ2-1, is DGGITQSPKYLFRKEGQNVTLSCEQNLNHDAMYWYRQDPGQGLRLIYYSQIVNDFQKGDIAEGYSVSREKKESFPLTVTSAQKNPTAFYLCASSPPGGAAYNEQFFGPGTRLTVL.